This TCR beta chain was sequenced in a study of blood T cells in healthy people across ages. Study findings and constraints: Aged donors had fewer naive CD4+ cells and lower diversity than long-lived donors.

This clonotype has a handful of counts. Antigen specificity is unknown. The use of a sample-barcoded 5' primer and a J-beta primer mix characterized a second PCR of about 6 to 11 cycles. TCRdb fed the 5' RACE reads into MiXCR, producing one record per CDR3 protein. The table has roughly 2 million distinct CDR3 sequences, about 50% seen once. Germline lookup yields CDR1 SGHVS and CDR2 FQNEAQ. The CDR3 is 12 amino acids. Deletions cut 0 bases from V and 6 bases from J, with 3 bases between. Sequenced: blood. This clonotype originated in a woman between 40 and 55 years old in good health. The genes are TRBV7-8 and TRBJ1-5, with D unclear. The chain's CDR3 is CASSLARQPQHF. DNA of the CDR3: TGTGCCAGCAGCTTAGCGCGTCAGCCCCAGCATTTT.